This T cell receptor beta chain emerged from a study of blood T cell repertoires in COVID-19. Overall study: Acute-phase and convalescent COVID-19 samples originated in the United States, Italy and Spain. The analysed material was cDNA or gDNA that came from T cells, B-cell-depleted T cells, or PBMCs.

This CDR3 region has 15 residues. CDR1 and CDR2 (germline): SGHRS, YFSETQ. V lost 4 bases and J lost 9; bases outside the gene matches: 12. Generated by immunoSEQ multiplex PCR, the TCRdb table keeps only in-frame clones and is missing some. The table includes around 300,000 clones, about nine tenths detected once. The clonotype was recovered from a man in his forties or fifties with active or convalescent COVID-19. The material sequenced was peripheral blood. The chain is built from TRBV5-1 and TRBJ2-1; 8 nucleotides agree with TRBD2. CDR3 loop: CASSHTGTRESEQFF. In DNA, the CDR3 is TGCGCCAGCAGCCACACCGGGACTAGGGAAAGTGAGCAGTTCTTC.